This TCR beta chain derives from a study of tumour-infiltrating T cells in Burkitt lymphoma (dated by TCRdb to about 2020). Broadly, across the study: TCR repertoire data were compared against clinical outcome, and productive clonality predicted overall survival and progression-free survival independently of established prognostic factors such as age at diagnosis.

As to this clone: Its cognate antigen has yet to be identified. Per-nucleotide qualities are absent, and no much larger clonotype sits a single base away.

The CDR3, cysteine through phenylalanine, is 14 amino acids long. The only DNA kept is the CDR3, 42 bases in frame from the first base. V is shortened by 1 base, J by 7 bases, and the region joining them spans 14 bases. CDR1 and CDR2, looked up from the germline V gene (reference sequence), are SEHNR and FQNEAQ. The library relied on the immunoSEQ multiplex PCR assay. This immuneACCESS table, as held by TCRdb, lists in-frame sequences with V and J called but not all clones. Of the missing ones, under half trace to an unresolved V gene in checked studies; the others have no known cause. The sample table records 13,000 to 15,000 clones; about 33% of these occur just once. Together, the top ten hold 6.2% of the sample.

Material: tumor tissue. The TCR sequence derives from a human donor with diffuse large B-cell lymphoma. The chain is encoded by TRBV7-9 joined to TRBJ2-7, with a weak D call of TRBD2 (5 bases match). At the DNA level, the sequence is TGTGCCAGCAGCTTAGAAAGGGAGAGGCGGGAGCAGTACTTC. Its protein reads: CASSLERERREQYF. Full variable domain (CDR3 extended with the reference TRBV7-9 and TRBJ2-7 proteins): DTGVSQNPRHKITKRGQNVTFRCDPISEHNRLYWYRQTLGQGPEFLTYFQNEAQLEKSRLLSDRFSAERPKGSFSTLEIQRTEQGDSAMYLCASSLERERREQYFGPGTRLTVT.